These T cell receptor beta chains were read from a single sample in a study of blood T cells in healthy people across ages. TCRdb reprocessed the 5' RACE reads via MiXCR and lists one record per CDR3 protein. The table lists around 900,000 distinct CDR3 sequences, 29% of them singletons. Input material: blood. Receptor source: a woman aged 80 or over in good health. The CDR3 runs from the conserved cysteine through the conserved F or W. D genes are given only for firm matches. Size values are once, few and many counts, or a class for expanded clones, and some rows have none.

CDR3aa: CASRRSGGAPYNEQFF; CDR3nt: TGTGCCAGCAGACGAAGCGGGGGGGCCCCCTACAATGAGCAGTTCTTC; v_gene: TRBV3-1; j_gene: TRBJ2-1; abundance: many; len: 16; d_gene: TRBD2
CDR3aa: CASSHGLLNQPQHF; CDR3nt: TGCGCCAGCAGCCACGGGCTACTTAATCAGCCCCAGCATTTT; v_gene: TRBV4-1; j_gene: TRBJ1-5; abundance: NA; len: 14; d_gene: NA
CDR3aa: CASSQQTGQRFF; CDR3nt: TGTGCCAGCAGCCAACAGACTGGTCAGAGGTTCTTC; v_gene: TRBV6-2/TRBV6-3; j_gene: TRBJ2-1; abundance: many; len: 12; d_gene: NA
CDR3aa: CASTGQGLYYGYTF; CDR3nt: TGTGCCAGCACCGGACAGGGGCTTTACTATGGCTACACCTTC; v_gene: TRBV12-3/TRBV12-4; j_gene: TRBJ1-2; abundance: few; len: 14; d_gene: TRBD1
CDR3aa: CACRGSGANVLTF; CDR3nt: TGTGCCTGCAGGGGCTCTGGGGCCAACGTCCTGACTTTC; v_gene: TRBV30; j_gene: TRBJ2-6; abundance: NA; len: 13; d_gene: NA
CDR3aa: CASSSQDRGTQYF; CDR3nt: TGTGCCAGCAGCTCCCAAGACAGGGGGACGCAGTATTTT; v_gene: TRBV7-2; j_gene: TRBJ2-3; abundance: many; len: 13; d_gene: TRBD1
CDR3aa: CASSWATGPYEQYF; CDR3nt: TGTGCCAGCAGCTGGGCGACAGGGCCCTACGAGCAGTACTTC; v_gene: TRBV7-2; j_gene: TRBJ2-7; abundance: NA; len: 14; d_gene: TRBD1
CDR3aa: CASSEFHGGAYNEQFF; CDR3nt: TGTGCCAGCAGTGAATTTCACGGCGGGGCCTACAATGAGCAGTTCTTC; v_gene: TRBV6-1; j_gene: TRBJ2-1; abundance: many; len: 16; d_gene: NA
CDR3aa: CATSRDGTGNNEKLFF; CDR3nt: TGTGCCACCAGCAGAGACGGGACAGGAAATAATGAAAAACTGTTTTTT; v_gene: TRBV15; j_gene: TRBJ1-4; abundance: many; len: 16; d_gene: TRBD1
CDR3aa: CASTPMAVDRAGDNEQFF; CDR3nt: TGTGCCAGCACCCCAATGGCGGTAGACAGGGCCGGTGACAATGAGCAGTTCTTC; v_gene: TRBV6-2/TRBV6-3; j_gene: TRBJ2-1; abundance: many; len: 18; d_gene: TRBD1
CDR3aa: CASVTRAGGQYEQYF; CDR3nt: TGTGCCAGCGTGACTCGGGCGGGAGGGCAGTACGAGCAGTACTTC; v_gene: TRBV12-3/TRBV12-4; j_gene: TRBJ2-7; abundance: NA; len: 15; d_gene: TRBD2
CDR3aa: CASSSKLAGGTQYF; CDR3nt: TGTGCCAGCAGCTCCAAACTAGCGGGGGGGACCCAGTACTTC; v_gene: TRBV7-2; j_gene: TRBJ2-5; abundance: many; len: 14; d_gene: TRBD2
CDR3aa: CASSYTGTDYNEQFF; CDR3nt: TGTGCCAGCAGCTATACCGGGACTGATTACAATGAGCAGTTCTTC; v_gene: TRBV6-5; j_gene: TRBJ2-1; abundance: many; len: 15; d_gene: NA
CDR3aa: CASSYLGQSKIQYF; CDR3nt: TGTGCCAGCAGTTACCTGGGACAGTCGAAGATTCAGTACTTC; v_gene: TRBV6-2/TRBV6-3; j_gene: TRBJ2-4; abundance: many; len: 14; d_gene: TRBD1
CDR3aa: CASSLPGRGAGDTQYF; CDR3nt: TGCGCCAGCAGCTTGCCCGGACGGGGGGCGGGAGATACGCAGTATTTT; v_gene: TRBV5-1; j_gene: TRBJ2-3; abundance: NA; len: 16; d_gene: NA
CDR3aa: CASRLTGRPKEPQHF; CDR3nt: TGTGCCAGCAGATTAACAGGGCGCCCGAAGGAGCCCCAGCATTTT; v_gene: TRBV27; j_gene: TRBJ1-5; abundance: NA; len: 15; d_gene: NA
CDR3aa: CASSPRDGGSYNEQFF; CDR3nt: TGTGCCAGCAGCCCCCGGGACGGTGGCTCCTACAATGAGCAGTTCTTC; v_gene: TRBV7-9; j_gene: TRBJ2-1; abundance: once; len: 16; d_gene: NA
CDR3aa: CSAPGTTREAFF; CDR3nt: TGCAGTGCGCCCGGGACAACTCGCGAAGCTTTCTTT; v_gene: TRBV20-1; j_gene: TRBJ1-1; abundance: NA; len: 12; d_gene: NA